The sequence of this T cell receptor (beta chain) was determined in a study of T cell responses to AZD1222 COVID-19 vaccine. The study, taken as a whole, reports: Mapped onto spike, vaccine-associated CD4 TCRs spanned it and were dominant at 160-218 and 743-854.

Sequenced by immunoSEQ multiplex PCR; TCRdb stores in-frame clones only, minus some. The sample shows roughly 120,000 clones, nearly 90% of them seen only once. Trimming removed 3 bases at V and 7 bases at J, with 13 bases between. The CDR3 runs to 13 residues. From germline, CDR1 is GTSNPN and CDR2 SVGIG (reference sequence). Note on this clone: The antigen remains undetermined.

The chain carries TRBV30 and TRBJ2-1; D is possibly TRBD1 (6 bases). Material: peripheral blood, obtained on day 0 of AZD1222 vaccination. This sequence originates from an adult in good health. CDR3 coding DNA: TGTGCCTGGAGCCTTGCCCAGGGGAATGAGCAGTTCTTC. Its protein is CAWSLAQGNEQFF.